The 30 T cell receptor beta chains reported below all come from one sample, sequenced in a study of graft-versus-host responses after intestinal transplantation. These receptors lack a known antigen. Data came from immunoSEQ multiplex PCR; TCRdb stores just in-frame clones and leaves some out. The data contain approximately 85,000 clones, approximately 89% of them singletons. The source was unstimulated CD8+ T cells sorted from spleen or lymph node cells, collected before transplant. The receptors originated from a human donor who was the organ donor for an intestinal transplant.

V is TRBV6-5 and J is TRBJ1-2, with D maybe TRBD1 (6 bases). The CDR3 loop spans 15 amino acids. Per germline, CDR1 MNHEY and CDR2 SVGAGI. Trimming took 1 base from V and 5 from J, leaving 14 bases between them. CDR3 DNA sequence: TGTGCCAGCAGTTACTTTTCGGCAGGGGTGTATGGCTACACCTTC. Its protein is CASSYFSAGVYGYTF.

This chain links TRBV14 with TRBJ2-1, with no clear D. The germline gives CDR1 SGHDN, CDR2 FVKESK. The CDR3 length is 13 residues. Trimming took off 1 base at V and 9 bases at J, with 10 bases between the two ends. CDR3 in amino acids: CASSQVMVSEQFF. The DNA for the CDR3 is TGTGCCAGCAGCCAAGTCATGGTTAGTGAGCAGTTCTTC.

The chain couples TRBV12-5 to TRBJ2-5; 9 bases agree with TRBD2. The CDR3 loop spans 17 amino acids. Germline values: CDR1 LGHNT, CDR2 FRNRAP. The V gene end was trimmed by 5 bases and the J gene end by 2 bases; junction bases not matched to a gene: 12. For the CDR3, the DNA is TGTGCTAGTGGTCCCAGACGAGCGGGGGGTTTACAAGAGACCCAGTACTTC. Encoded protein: CASGPRRAGGLQETQYF.

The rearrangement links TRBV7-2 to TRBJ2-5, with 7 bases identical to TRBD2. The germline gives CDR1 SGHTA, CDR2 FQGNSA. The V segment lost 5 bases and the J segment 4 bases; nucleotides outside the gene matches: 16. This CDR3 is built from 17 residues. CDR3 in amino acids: CASSPTRGGGGVETQYF. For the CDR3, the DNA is TGTGCCAGCAGCCCAACTCGAGGCGGGGGAGGGGTAGAGACCCAGTACTTC. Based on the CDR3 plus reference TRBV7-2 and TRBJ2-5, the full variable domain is GAGVSQSPSNKVTEKGKDVELRCDPISGHTALYWYRQSLGQGLEFLIYFQGNSAPDKSGLPSDRFSAERTGGSVSTLTIQRTQQEDSAVYLCASSPTRGGGGVETQYFGPGTRLLVL.

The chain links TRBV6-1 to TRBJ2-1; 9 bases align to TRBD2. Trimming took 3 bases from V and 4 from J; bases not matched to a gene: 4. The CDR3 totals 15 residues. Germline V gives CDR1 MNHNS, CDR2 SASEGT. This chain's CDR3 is CASSDYLAGYNEQFF. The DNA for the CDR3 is TGTGCCAGCAGTGATTACCTAGCGGGGTACAATGAGCAGTTCTTC.

The CDR3 loop reads CASSWDPGANVLTF. As DNA, the CDR3 is TGTGCCAGCAGCTGGGACCCTGGGGCCAACGTCCTGACTTTC. The chain combines TRBV7-2 with TRBJ2-6; D tentatively reads TRBD1 or TRBD2 (5 bases each). Trimming left V 4 bases short and J 2 bases short, with 6 bases between. Germline CDR1 reads SGHTA; CDR2 reads FQGNSA. This CDR3 has 14 residues. Full variable domain (missing parts from reference TRBV7-2 and TRBJ2-6): GAGVSQSPSNKVTEKGKDVELRCDPISGHTALYWYRQSLGQGLEFLIYFQGNSAPDKSGLPSDRFSAERTGGSVSTLTIQRTQQEDSAVYLCASSWDPGANVLTFGAGSRLTVL.

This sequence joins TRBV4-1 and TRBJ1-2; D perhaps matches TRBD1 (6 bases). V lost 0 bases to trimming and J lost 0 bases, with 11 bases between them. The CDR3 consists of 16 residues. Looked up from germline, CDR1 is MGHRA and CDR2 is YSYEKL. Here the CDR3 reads CASSQDTGLSNYGYTF. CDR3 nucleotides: TGCGCCAGCAGCCAAGACACAGGGCTCTCTAACTATGGCTACACCTTC.

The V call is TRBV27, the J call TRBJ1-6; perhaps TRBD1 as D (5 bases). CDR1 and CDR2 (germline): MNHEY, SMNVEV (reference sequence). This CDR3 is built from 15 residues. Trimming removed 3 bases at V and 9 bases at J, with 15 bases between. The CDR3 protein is CASSLAGEMGSPLHF. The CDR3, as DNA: TGTGCCAGCAGTTTGGCGGGGGAGATGGGTTCACCCCTCCACTTT.

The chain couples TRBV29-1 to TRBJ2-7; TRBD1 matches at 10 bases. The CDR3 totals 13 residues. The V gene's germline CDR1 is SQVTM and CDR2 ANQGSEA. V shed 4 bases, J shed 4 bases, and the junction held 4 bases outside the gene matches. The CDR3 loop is CSVGWGQGYEQYF. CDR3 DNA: TGCAGCGTTGGGTGGGGACAGGGGTACGAGCAGTACTTC.

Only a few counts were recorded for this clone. The CDR3 sequence: CASSETHSQVYGYTF. The CDR3 coding sequence is TGTGCCAGCAGTGAAACCCACTCTCAGGTATATGGCTACACCTTC. The genes are TRBV6-1 and TRBJ1-2; D gene ambiguous. This CDR3 contains 15 residues. Germline lookup yields CDR1 MNHNS and CDR2 SASEGT. Trimming removed 2 bases from V and 5 bases from J, with 15 bases in between.

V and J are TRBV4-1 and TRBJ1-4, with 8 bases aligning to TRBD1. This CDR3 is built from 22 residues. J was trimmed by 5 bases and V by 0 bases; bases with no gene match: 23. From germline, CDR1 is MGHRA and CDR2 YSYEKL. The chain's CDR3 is CASSQDQTGQVLLGTLNEKLFF. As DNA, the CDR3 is TGCGCCAGCAGCCAAGATCAGACGGGACAGGTCTTATTAGGGACCCTCAATGAAAAACTGTTTTTT.

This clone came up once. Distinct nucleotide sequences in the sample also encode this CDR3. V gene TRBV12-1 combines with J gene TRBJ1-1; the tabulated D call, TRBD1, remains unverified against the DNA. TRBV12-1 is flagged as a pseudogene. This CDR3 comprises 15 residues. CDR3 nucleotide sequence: TGTGCCAGCAGCTTGAGGAAACAGGGGCCGGAAGGAGCTTTCTTT. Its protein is CASSLRKQGPEGAFF.

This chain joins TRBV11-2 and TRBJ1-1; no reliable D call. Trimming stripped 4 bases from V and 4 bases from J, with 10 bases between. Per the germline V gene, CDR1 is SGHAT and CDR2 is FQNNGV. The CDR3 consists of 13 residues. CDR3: CASSYLVSTEAFF. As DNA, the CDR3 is TGTGCCAGCAGCTATCTGGTCTCCACTGAAGCTTTCTTT.

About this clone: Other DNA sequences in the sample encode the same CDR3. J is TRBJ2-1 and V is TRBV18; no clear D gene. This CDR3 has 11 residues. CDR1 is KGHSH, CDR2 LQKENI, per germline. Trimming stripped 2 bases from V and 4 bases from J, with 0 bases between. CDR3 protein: CASSPYNEQFF. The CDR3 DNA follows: TGTGCCAGCTCACCATACAATGAGCAGTTCTTC. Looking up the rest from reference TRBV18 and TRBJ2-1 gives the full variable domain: NAGVMQNPRHLVRRRGQEARLRCSPMKGHSHVYWYRQLPEEGLKFMVYLQKENIIDESGMPKERFSAEFPKEGPSILRIQQVVRGDSAAYFCASSPYNEQFFGPGTRLTVL.

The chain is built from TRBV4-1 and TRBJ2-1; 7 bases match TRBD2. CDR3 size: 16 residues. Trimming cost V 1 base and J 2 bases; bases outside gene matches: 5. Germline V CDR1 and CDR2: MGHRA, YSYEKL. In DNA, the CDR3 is TGCGCCAGCAGCCAAGGCGGGGGACCGGCCTACAATGAGCAGTTCTTC. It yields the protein CASSQGGGPAYNEQFF.

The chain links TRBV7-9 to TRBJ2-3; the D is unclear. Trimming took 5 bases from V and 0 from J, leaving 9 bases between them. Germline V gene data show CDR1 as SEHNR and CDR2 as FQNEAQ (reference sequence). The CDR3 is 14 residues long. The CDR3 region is CASSPAPSTDTQYF. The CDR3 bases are TGTGCCAGCAGCCCAGCCCCTAGCACAGATACGCAGTATTTT.

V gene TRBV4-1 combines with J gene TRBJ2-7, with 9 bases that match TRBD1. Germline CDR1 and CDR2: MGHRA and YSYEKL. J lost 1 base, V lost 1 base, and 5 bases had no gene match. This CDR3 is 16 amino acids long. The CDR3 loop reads CASSQGEGQGSYEQYF. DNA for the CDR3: TGCGCCAGCAGCCAAGGGGAAGGACAGGGGTCCTACGAGCAGTACTTC.

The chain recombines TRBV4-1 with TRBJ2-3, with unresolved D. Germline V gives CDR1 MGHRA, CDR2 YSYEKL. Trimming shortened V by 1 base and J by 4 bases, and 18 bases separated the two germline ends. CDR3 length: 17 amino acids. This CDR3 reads CASSQVYLDGVADTQYF. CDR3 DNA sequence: TGCGCCAGCAGCCAAGTCTACCTGGACGGAGTGGCAGATACGCAGTATTTT.

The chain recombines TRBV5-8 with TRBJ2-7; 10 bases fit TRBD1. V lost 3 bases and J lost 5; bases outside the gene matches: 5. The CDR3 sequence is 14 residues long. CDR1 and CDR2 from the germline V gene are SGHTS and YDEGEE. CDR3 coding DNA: TGTGCCAGCAGCTCCGGGACAGGGGACCACGAGCAGTACTTC. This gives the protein CASSSGTGDHEQYF.

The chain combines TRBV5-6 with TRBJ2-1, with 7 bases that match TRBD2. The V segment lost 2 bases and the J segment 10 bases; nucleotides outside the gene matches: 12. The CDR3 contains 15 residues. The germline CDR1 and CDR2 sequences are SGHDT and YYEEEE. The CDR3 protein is CASSFGGSSYGEQFF. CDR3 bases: TGTGCCAGCAGCTTCGGGGGGTCCTCCTACGGGGAGCAGTTCTTC.

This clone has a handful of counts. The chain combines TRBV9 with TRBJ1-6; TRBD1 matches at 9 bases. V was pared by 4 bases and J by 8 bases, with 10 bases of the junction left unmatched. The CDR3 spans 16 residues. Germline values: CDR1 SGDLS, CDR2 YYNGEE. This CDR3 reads CASSFRDRDSYSPLHF. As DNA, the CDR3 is TGTGCCAGCAGCTTCCGGGACAGGGACTCTTATTCACCCCTCCACTTT. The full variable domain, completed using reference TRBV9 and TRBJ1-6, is DSGVTQTPKHLITATGQRVTLRCSPRSGDLSVYWYQQSLDQGLQFLIQYYNGEERAKGNILERFSAQQFPDLHSELNLSSLELGDSALYFCASSFRDRDSYSPLHFGNGTRLTVT.

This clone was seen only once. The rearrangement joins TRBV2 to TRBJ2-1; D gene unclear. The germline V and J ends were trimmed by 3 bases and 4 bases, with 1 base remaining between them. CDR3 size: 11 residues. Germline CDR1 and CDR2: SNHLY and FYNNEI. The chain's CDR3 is CASSDYNEQFF. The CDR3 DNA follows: TGTGCCAGCAGTGATTACAATGAGCAGTTCTTC.

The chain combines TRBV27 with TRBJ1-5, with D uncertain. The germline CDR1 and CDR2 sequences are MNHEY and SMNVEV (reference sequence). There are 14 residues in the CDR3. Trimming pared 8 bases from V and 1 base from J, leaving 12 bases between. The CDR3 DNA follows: TGTGCCAGCTTCTTCCGAGACAGCAATCAGCCCCAGCATTTT. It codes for CASFFRDSNQPQHF.

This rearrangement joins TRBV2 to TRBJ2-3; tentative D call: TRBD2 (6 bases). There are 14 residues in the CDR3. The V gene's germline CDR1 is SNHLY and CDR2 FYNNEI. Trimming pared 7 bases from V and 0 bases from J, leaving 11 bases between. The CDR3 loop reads CASILSGSTDTQYF. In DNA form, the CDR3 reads TGTGCCAGCATTCTGAGCGGGAGCACAGATACGCAGTATTTT.

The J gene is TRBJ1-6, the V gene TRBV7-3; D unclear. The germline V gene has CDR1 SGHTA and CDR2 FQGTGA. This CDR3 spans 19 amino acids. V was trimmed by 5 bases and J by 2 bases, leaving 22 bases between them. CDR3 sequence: CASSPTQLRYPPYNSPLHF. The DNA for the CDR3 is TGTGCCAGCAGCCCTACCCAACTCAGGTATCCCCCCTATAATTCACCCCTCCACTTT.

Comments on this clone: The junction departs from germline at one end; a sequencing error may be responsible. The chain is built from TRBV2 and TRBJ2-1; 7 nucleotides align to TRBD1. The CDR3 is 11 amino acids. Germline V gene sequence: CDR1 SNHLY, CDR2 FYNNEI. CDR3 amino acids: CASSEGTELIF. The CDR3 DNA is TGTGCCAGCAGTGAGGGGACAGAATTGATCTTC.

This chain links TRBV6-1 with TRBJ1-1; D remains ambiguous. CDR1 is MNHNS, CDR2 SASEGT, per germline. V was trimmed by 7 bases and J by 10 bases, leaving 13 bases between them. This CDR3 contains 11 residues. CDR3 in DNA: TGTGCCAGCACGGTCAGGCGGGGAGCTTTCTTT. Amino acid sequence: CASTVRRGAFF.

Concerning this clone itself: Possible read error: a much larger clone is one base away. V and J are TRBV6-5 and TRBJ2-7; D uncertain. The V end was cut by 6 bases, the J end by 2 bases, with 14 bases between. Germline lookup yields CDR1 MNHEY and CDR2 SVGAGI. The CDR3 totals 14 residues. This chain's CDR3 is CASSPDPYTYEQYF. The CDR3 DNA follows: TGTGCCAGCAGCCCGGACCCCTACACCTACGAGCAGTACTTC.

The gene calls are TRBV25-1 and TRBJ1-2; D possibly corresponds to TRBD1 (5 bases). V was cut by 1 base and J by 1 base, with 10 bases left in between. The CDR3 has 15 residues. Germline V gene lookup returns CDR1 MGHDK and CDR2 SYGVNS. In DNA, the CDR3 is TGTGCCAGCAGTGAATCCTGGGGACTTAACTATGGCTACACCTTC. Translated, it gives CASSESWGLNYGYTF.

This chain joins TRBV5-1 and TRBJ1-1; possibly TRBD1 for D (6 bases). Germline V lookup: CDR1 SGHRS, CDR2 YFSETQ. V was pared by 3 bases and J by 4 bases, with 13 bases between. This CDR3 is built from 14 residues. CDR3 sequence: CASSWGGASTEAFF. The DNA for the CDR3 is TGCGCCAGCAGCTGGGGGGGGGCGAGCACTGAAGCTTTCTTT.